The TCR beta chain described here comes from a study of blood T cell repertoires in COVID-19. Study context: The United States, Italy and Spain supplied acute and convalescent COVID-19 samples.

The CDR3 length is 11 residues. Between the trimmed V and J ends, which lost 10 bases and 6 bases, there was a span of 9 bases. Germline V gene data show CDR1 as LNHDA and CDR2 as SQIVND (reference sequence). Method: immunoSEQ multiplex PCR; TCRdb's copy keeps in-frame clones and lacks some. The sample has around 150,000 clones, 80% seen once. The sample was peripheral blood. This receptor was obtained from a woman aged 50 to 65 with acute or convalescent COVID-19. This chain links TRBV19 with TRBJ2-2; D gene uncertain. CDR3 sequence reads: CATRFAGELFF. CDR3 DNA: TGTGCCACCCGTTTCGCCGGGGAGCTGTTTTTT.